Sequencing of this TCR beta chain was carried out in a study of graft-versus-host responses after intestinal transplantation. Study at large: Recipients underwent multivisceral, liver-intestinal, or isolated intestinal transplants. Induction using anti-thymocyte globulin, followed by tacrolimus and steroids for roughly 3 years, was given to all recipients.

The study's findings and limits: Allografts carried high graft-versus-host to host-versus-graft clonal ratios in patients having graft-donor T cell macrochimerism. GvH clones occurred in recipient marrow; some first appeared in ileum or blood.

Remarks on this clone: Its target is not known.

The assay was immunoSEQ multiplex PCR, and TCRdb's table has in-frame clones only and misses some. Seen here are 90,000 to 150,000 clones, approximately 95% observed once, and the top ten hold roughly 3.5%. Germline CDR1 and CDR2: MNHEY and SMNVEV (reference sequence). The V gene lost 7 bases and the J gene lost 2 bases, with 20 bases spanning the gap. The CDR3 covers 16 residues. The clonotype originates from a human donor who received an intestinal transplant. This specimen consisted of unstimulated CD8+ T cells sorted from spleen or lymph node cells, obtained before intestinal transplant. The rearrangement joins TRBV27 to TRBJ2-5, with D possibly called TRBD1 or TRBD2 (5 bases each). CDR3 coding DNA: TGTGCCAGCACCAAAGGACCGGGGCAAGAACAAGAGACCCAGTACTTC. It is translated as CASTKGPGQEQETQYF.